These T cell receptor beta chains were read from a single sample in a study of beta chain features in type 1 diabetes. Some clones are missing from TCRdb's copy, which holds only in-frame ones; the method was immunoSEQ multiplex PCR. The repertoire consists of approximately 140,000 clones, with under 60% occurring once and the leading ten covering approximately 0.4%. What was sequenced was Tregs from blood. Every receptor here comes from a man between 18 and 29 years old in good health. Both conserved end residues are part of each CDR3.

cdr3_length: 13
v_call: TRBV7-3
j_call: TRBJ1-1
cdr3_aa: CASRTEPNTEAFF

cdr3_length: 14
v_call: TRBV30
j_call: TRBJ2-7
cdr3_aa: CAWSVPGVKNEQYF

cdr3_length: 16
v_call: TRBV7-8
j_call: TRBJ2-3
cdr3_aa: CASSTRLAGLTDTQYF

cdr3_length: 15
v_call: TRBV4-2
j_call: TRBJ1-1
cdr3_aa: CASSLQGRGNTEAFF

cdr3_length: 17
v_call: TRBV4-2
j_call: TRBJ2-7
cdr3_aa: CASSAATRDRLSYEQYF

cdr3_length: 18
v_call: TRBV18
j_call: TRBJ2-1
cdr3_aa: CASSPPLAGGGGYNEQFF

cdr3_length: 16
v_call: TRBV7-9
j_call: TRBJ2-6
cdr3_aa: CASSALPGQGPNVLTF

cdr3_length: 16
v_call: TRBV15
j_call: TRBJ2-3
cdr3_aa: CATSRVSGGGSDTQYF

cdr3_length: 12
v_call: TRBV29-1
j_call: TRBJ2-7
cdr3_aa: CSVVSDSYEQYF

cdr3_length: 14
v_call: TRBV10-3
j_call: TRBJ2-7
cdr3_aa: CAISEGTGGYEQYF

cdr3_length: 16
v_call: TRBV27
j_call: TRBJ1-5
cdr3_aa: CASSIGQGARYQPQHF

cdr3_length: 15
v_call: TRBV7-9
j_call: TRBJ2-1
cdr3_aa: CASSLRTSGSNEQFF

cdr3_length: 16
v_call: TRBV18
j_call: TRBJ1-3
cdr3_aa: CASSWTGRSSGNTIYF

cdr3_length: 17
v_call: TRBV7-3
j_call: TRBJ2-2
cdr3_aa: CASSPYSSGRSGGELFF

cdr3_length: 15
v_call: TRBV5-6
j_call: TRBJ1-1
cdr3_aa: CASDHRGLLPTEAFF

cdr3_length: 12
v_call: TRBV29-1
j_call: TRBJ1-2
cdr3_aa: CSVGEDGYGYTF

cdr3_length: 15
v_call: TRBV9
j_call: TRBJ2-1
cdr3_aa: CASSVGGGLNNEQFF

cdr3_length: 13
v_call: TRBV29-1
j_call: TRBJ2-5
cdr3_aa: CSVARTSSYEQYF

cdr3_length: 15
v_call: TRBV6-6
j_call: .
cdr3_aa: CASSPPRQTSYEQYF

cdr3_length: 15
v_call: TRBV7-2
j_call: TRBJ2-1
cdr3_aa: CASSFLPGAYNEQFF

cdr3_length: 12
v_call: TRBV7-2
j_call: TRBJ2-4
cdr3_aa: CASSSRTGVQYF

cdr3_length: 15
v_call: TRBV6-6
j_call: TRBJ2-1
cdr3_aa: CASLPGQGSYNEQFF

cdr3_length: 13
v_call: TRBV2
j_call: TRBJ2-3
cdr3_aa: CASTRPAGDTQYF

cdr3_length: 17
v_call: TRBV19
j_call: TRBJ2-3
cdr3_aa: CASSILASVHSTDTQYF

cdr3_length: 15
v_call: TRBV10-3
j_call: TRBJ2-3
cdr3_aa: CAISDPFRGADTQYF

cdr3_length: 12
v_call: TRBV28
j_call: TRBJ2-3
cdr3_aa: CASSFVSDTQYF

cdr3_length: 16
v_call: TRBV4-3
j_call: TRBJ2-7
cdr3_aa: CASSQDLTVYSYEQYF

cdr3_length: 13
v_call: TRBV28
j_call: TRBJ2-2
cdr3_aa: CASETGGDGELFF

cdr3_length: 14
v_call: TRBV19
j_call: TRBJ2-4
cdr3_aa: CASSTGQGRNIQYF

cdr3_length: 13
v_call: TRBV7-3
j_call: TRBJ2-1
cdr3_aa: CASSLDRYNEQFF

cdr3_length: 15
v_call: TRBV14
j_call: TRBJ2-2
cdr3_aa: CASSPRAANTGELFF

cdr3_length: 16
v_call: TRBV15
j_call: TRBJ2-5
cdr3_aa: CATSKGLAGGGETQYF

cdr3_length: 13
v_call: TRBV9
j_call: TRBJ2-7
cdr3_aa: CASSGGGSYEQYF

cdr3_length: 15
v_call: TRBV5-1
j_call: TRBJ2-7
cdr3_aa: CASSVGGLLPYEQYF

cdr3_length: 12
v_call: TRBV6-1
j_call: TRBJ1-1
cdr3_aa: CASSPLTPEAFF

cdr3_length: 18
v_call: TRBV4-3
j_call: TRBJ2-6
cdr3_aa: CASSLRQGVSSGANVLTF

cdr3_length: 13
v_call: TRBV2
j_call: TRBJ1-2
cdr3_aa: CASKKGLDYGYTF

cdr3_length: 15
v_call: TRBV5-1
j_call: TRBJ1-1
cdr3_aa: CASSTQGQGSTEAFF

cdr3_length: 16
v_call: TRBV5-1
j_call: TRBJ2-3
cdr3_aa: CASSLVASGNTDTQYF

cdr3_length: 14
v_call: TRBV28
j_call: TRBJ2-7
cdr3_aa: CASSLTDRTYEQYF

cdr3_length: 13
v_call: TRBV5-1
j_call: TRBJ2-5
cdr3_aa: CASSSGLAGAQYF

cdr3_length: 14
v_call: TRBV28
j_call: TRBJ2-5
cdr3_aa: CASSFIAGLETQYF

cdr3_length: 11
v_call: TRBV30
j_call: TRBJ1-2
cdr3_aa: CAWSAGMRYTF

cdr3_length: 17
v_call: TRBV11-1
j_call: TRBJ2-2
cdr3_aa: CASSFFRRLAGPGELFF

cdr3_length: 13
v_call: TRBV2
j_call: TRBJ2-3
cdr3_aa: CASRGTFTDTQYF

cdr3_length: 14
v_call: TRBV27
j_call: TRBJ2-7
cdr3_aa: CASSPDRGQSEQYF

cdr3_length: 15
v_call: TRBV7-9
j_call: TRBJ2-1
cdr3_aa: CASSPGLAGVNEQFF

cdr3_length: 15
v_call: TRBV7-2
j_call: TRBJ2-1
cdr3_aa: CASSPELAGASDRFF

cdr3_length: 14
v_call: TRBV28
j_call: TRBJ2-2
cdr3_aa: CASYRRGYTGELFF

cdr3_length: 14
v_call: TRBV7-2
j_call: TRBJ2-7
cdr3_aa: CASSPRHKTYEQYF

cdr3_length: 16
v_call: TRBV27
j_call: TRBJ1-1
cdr3_aa: CASSFPGQGMNTEAFF

cdr3_length: 11
v_call: TRBV7-9
j_call: TRBJ2-7
cdr3_aa: CASSPSYEQYF

cdr3_length: 13
v_call: TRBV7-3
j_call: TRBJ2-3
cdr3_aa: CASSLTALRAQYF

cdr3_length: 16
v_call: TRBV28
j_call: TRBJ2-2
cdr3_aa: CASRAWSGTGSGELFF

cdr3_length: 13
v_call: TRBV4-3
j_call: TRBJ1-1
cdr3_aa: CASSQRAETEAFF

cdr3_length: 15
v_call: TRBV10-3
j_call: TRBJ2-7
cdr3_aa: CASKSLTSGTYEQYF

cdr3_length: 12
v_call: TRBV5-1
j_call: TRBJ1-4
cdr3_aa: CASSLGQEKLFF

cdr3_length: 16
v_call: TRBV7-6
j_call: TRBJ1-1
cdr3_aa: CASSLAGVTVNTEAFF

cdr3_length: 15
v_call: TRBV7-2
j_call: TRBJ2-7
cdr3_aa: CASSLGVAGGYEQYF

cdr3_length: 13
v_call: TRBV5-1
j_call: TRBJ2-7
cdr3_aa: CASSLFLVDEQYF